The 11 T cell receptor beta chains listed next were all sequenced from one sample in a study of T cell responses to AZD1222 COVID-19 vaccine. Measured with immunoSEQ multiplex PCR; TCRdb has only the in-frame clones, and not every one. The top ten clones hold about 3% of a sample with around 160,000 clones, approximately 90% of them seen once. The source material was peripheral blood, sampled on day 0 of MenACWY control vaccination. The receptors stem from an adult in good health.

With regard to this clone: At the DNA level, this CDR3 is encoded by other sequences in the same sample as well. The rearrangement uses TRBV3-1 (or the pseudogene TRBV3-2) and TRBJ2-6, with 7 bases aligning to TRBD1. The CDR3 spans 15 residues. Trimming removed 6 bases from V and 1 base from J; junction bases left unmatched: 3. Germline CDR1 reads LGHDT; CDR2 reads YNNKEL (reference sequence). CDR3 nucleotide sequence: TGTGCCAGCAGTTCGACAGGGTCTGGGGCCAACGTCCTGACTTTC. Protein: CASSSTGSGANVLTF.

This rearrangement joins TRBV20-1 to TRBJ1-2, with D hard to call. Trimming stripped 7 bases from V and 7 bases from J, with 13 bases between. This CDR3 contains 11 residues. Germline CDR1 DFQATT, CDR2 SNEGSKA (reference sequence). The DNA for the CDR3 is TGCAGTGTCCTGGAGCAGGCTGGCTACACCTTC. Protein product: CSVLEQAGYTF.

This clone was observed a single time. The V and J genes are TRBV9 and TRBJ1-2; 7 nucleotides align to TRBD1. The junction had 9 bases not matched to a gene; V was cut back by 0 bases and J by 4 bases. The CDR3 loop spans 16 amino acids. Germline lookup yields CDR1 SGDLS and CDR2 YYNGEE. CDR3 nucleotide sequence: TGTGCCAGCAGCGTAGCTCATGGAGGGGGCGCCTATGGCTACACCTTC. Amino acids: CASSVAHGGGAYGYTF.

This clone was seen more than once but under ten times. The chain couples TRBV18 to TRBJ2-7; maybe TRBD2 (6 bases). Germline CDR1 KGHSH, CDR2 LQKENI. The CDR3 runs 13 residues. V was shortened by 2 bases and J by 5 bases, with 10 bases between the two germline ends. The CDR3 loop reads CASSPSREDEQYF. CDR3 DNA sequence: TGTGCCAGCTCACCAAGCAGGGAGGACGAGCAGTACTTC.

The V and J genes are TRBV18 and TRBJ2-7, with unresolved D. CDR1 is KGHSH and CDR2 is LQKENI in the germline V gene. Trimming shortened V by 4 bases and J by 2 bases, and 12 bases separated the two germline ends. The CDR3 runs 14 residues. The CDR3 protein is CASSQYSTTYEQYF. The CDR3 DNA is TGTGCCAGCTCACAGTATTCTACTACCTACGAGCAGTACTTC.

This clone was detected only once. V usage is TRBV4-1 and J usage is TRBJ1-5; TRBD1 might be the D (6 bases). Trimming pared 4 bases from V and 4 bases from J, leaving 8 bases between. CDR3 size: 13 residues. CDR1 is MGHRA, CDR2 YSYEKL, per germline. DNA of the CDR3: TGCGCCAGCAGCCCTGACAGGAATCAGCCCCAGCATTTT. Amino acids: CASSPDRNQPQHF.

The chain recombines TRBV19 with TRBJ2-3, with TRBD1 identical over 8 bases. V shed 4 bases and J 4 bases; nucleotides not matched to a gene: 10. Germline V CDR1 and CDR2: LNHDA, SQIVND (reference sequence). The length of the CDR3 is 16 residues. The DNA for the CDR3 is TGTGCCAGTAGTACCCGACAGGGGATCGGGGCAGATACGCAGTATTTT. It encodes CASSTRQGIGADTQYF.

The rearrangement joins TRBV3-1 (or the pseudogene TRBV3-2) to TRBJ2-7; D may match TRBD1 or TRBD2 (6 bases each). CDR1 is LGHDT and CDR2 is YNNKEL in the germline V gene (reference sequence). V shed 2 bases and J shed 0 bases, with 11 bases lying between them. The CDR3 contains 15 residues. The CDR3 sequence: CASSQLGGSSYEQYF. The CDR3 DNA reads TGTGCCAGCAGCCAATTAGGGGGGAGCTCCTACGAGCAGTACTTC.

The rearrangement joins TRBV28 to TRBJ2-4; D is uncertain. V was shortened by 3 bases and J by 4 bases, with 7 bases between the two germline ends. Germline loops: CDR1 MDHEN, CDR2 SYDVKM. This CDR3 contains 13 residues. DNA of the CDR3: TGTGCCAGCAGTTTGCTAGGTAAAAACATTCAGTACTTC. Translating gives CASSLLGKNIQYF.

The gene calls are TRBV7-9 and TRBJ2-5; D ambiguous. The CDR3 has 14 amino acids. Trimming left V 0 bases short and J 5 bases short, with 10 bases between. Per germline, CDR1 SEHNR and CDR2 FQNEAQ (reference sequence). The CDR3, as DNA: TGTGCCAGCAGCTTAGCAGAGTTGATGGAGACCCAGTACTTC. This translates into CASSLAELMETQYF.

The rearrangement uses TRBV27 and TRBJ2-5, with TRBD2 matching 7 bases. The germline V gene encodes CDR1 MNHEY and CDR2 SMNVEV (reference sequence). CDR3 length equals 18 residues. V trimming: 0 bases; J trimming: 4 bases; junction bases outside the gene matches: 14. In nucleotides, the CDR3 is TGTGCCAGCAGTTTATCTGCCCGCGGGAGAAACCTCCCAGAGACCCAGTACTTC. It translates to CASSLSARGRNLPETQYF.